This TCR beta chain is from a study of T cells in Graves' hyperthyroidism and ophthalmopathy. Whole-study findings and limits: Most clonotypes expanded in the thyroid (above 0.001) were also present in blood. Ophthalmopathy was distinguished from stable hyperthyroidism by 13 V-J signatures.

This clonotype was observed a handful of times. Its antigen is not identified. Trimming at V came to 3 bases and at J to 6 bases, leaving 7 bases not matched to a gene. There are 15 residues in the CDR3. Disease duration under 2 months; hyperthyroidism patients were aged 18 to 65. Uncontrolled infection, other autoimmune disease, pregnancy or lactation barred patients from enrollment. Using RNA transcripts as the source, TCR beta CDR3 regions were amplified. RT-PCR in the first round (using the HTBI primer set) targeted the TCR CDR3. In TCRdb, the multiplex PCR reads were re-called with MiXCR into one record per CDR3 protein. The data contain hundreds of thousands of distinct CDR3 sequences, around 45% of them singletons.

This TCR was recovered from a woman younger than 35 with Graves' hyperthyroidism. The J gene is TRBJ1-5, the V gene TRBV12-3 or TRBV12-4, with 8 bases lining up with TRBD1. Sequencing was performed on peripheral blood or thyroid tissue (not recorded which). This CDR3 reads CASSFRRGRSQPQHF. The CDR3 DNA follows: TGTGCCAGCAGTTTTCGCAGGGGGCGAAGTCAGCCCCAGCATTTT.